This T cell receptor (beta chain) was recovered during a study of OX40 agonist ivuxolimab in advanced cancers. Study summary: Mean age approximately 55 years, range roughly 23 to 79; 82.7% male. Antecedent anti-PD-1, anti-PD-L1 or anti-CTLA-4 therapy was permissible, with roughly 40% having received some. Whole-study results and caveats: CD8+ T cells (on average) carried more expanded clones than CD4+ T cells. Doses of 0.1 to 3.0 mg/kg were accompanied by clonal expansion of CD4+ and CD8+ blood T cells by week 6.

To note about this clone: Its antigen is not identified.

Germline CDR1 and CDR2: MNHEY and SMNVEV (reference sequence). V lost 2 bases to trimming and J lost 3 bases; unmatched junction nucleotides: 1. The CDR3 sequence is 14 residues long. TCRdb's copy holds only in-frame clones and misses some; the assay was immunoSEQ multiplex PCR. The sample lists over 10,000 clones, just under 90% occurring once. The source of this sequence is an adult with an advanced solid tumor such as melanoma, head and neck, liver or kidney cancer. This specimen was CD4+ or CD8+ T cells sorted from blood, taken in a trial of the OX40 agonist ivuxolimab. The chain couples TRBV27 to TRBJ2-7, with 10 bases fitting TRBD2. CDR3 DNA sequence: TGTGCCAGCAGTTTACTAGCGGGGGACTACGAGCAGTACTTC. Translated: CASSLLAGDYEQYF.